What follows are 17 T cell receptor beta chains derived from one specimen sequenced in a study of blood T cells in healthy people across ages. Together with a sample-barcoded 5' primer, a J-beta primer mix was included in a second PCR lasting about 6 to 12 cycles. Each CDR3 protein is one row after TCRdb ran MiXCR on the 5' RACE reads. The profile shows around 1,100,000 distinct CDR3 sequences, under 40% of them singletons. The specimen sequenced was blood. Receptors originate from a young man in good health.

This chain connects TRBV3-1 to TRBJ1-1; D not resolved. Germline V gives CDR1 LGHDT, CDR2 YNNKEL (reference sequence). Trimming took off 0 bases at V and 5 bases at J, with 10 bases between the two ends. This CDR3 region has 14 residues. CDR3: CASSQDAGRTEAFF. CDR3 DNA sequence: TGTGCCAGCAGCCAAGACGCGGGTAGGACTGAAGCTTTCTTT.

V usage is TRBV12-3 or TRBV12-4 and J usage is TRBJ2-1; D possibly corresponds to TRBD1 (6 bases). The CDR3 loop spans 17 amino acids. Deletions cut 2 bases from V and 3 bases from J, with 17 bases between. The CDR3 here is CASSLPRMRGYYNEQFF. CDR3 bases: TGTGCCAGCAGTTTACCCCGGATGAGGGGGTACTACAATGAGCAGTTCTTC.

This clonotype is a singleton in its sample. The chain uses TRBV28 and TRBJ1-5, with TRBD1 as a possible D gene (5 bases). Trimming removed 6 bases at V and 5 bases at J, with 17 bases between. The CDR3 consists of 15 residues. Germline V gene data show CDR1 as MDHEN and CDR2 as SYDVKM. The CDR3 loop is CASSPVIPGDQPQHF. For the CDR3, the DNA is TGTGCCAGCAGCCCGGTTATCCCGGGGGATCAGCCCCAGCATTTT.

As for this clonotype: A clone one base away is much larger, so this may be a read error. V is TRBV5-1 and J is TRBJ2-5, with D unresolved. CDR3 length equals 15 residues. CDR1 and CDR2 (germline): SGHRS, YFSETQ. V lost 0 bases to trimming and J lost 5 bases, with 14 bases between them. Here the CDR3 reads CASSLVPDRDETQYF. CDR3 nucleotide sequence: TGCGCCAGCAGCTTGGTTCCGGACCGTGACGAGACCCAGTACTTC.

The J gene is TRBJ1-5, the V gene TRBV20-1; maybe TRBD1 (5 bases). The V end lost 5 bases, the J end lost 9 bases, and 20 bases lay between the germline ends. There are 14 residues in the CDR3. CDR1 DFQATT and CDR2 SNEGSKA come from the germline V gene (reference sequence). The DNA for the CDR3 is TGCAGTGCTGGGGGGTCTGAGGAGAATAGGCCCCAGCATTTT. This gives the protein CSAGGSEENRPQHF.

This chain uses TRBV30 with TRBJ2-4; D is unresolved. The J call may not be correct, given that the DNA end is closer to TRBJ2-5. The CDR3 spans 13 residues. Per germline, CDR1 GTSNPN and CDR2 SVGIG (reference sequence). CDR3 nucleotides: TGTGCCTGGAGTTCCTCGTCCGGGGAGACCCAGTACTTC. It translates to CAWSSSSGETQYF.

The J gene is TRBJ1-4, the V gene TRBV4-3, with D perhaps TRBD1 (5 bases). The CDR3 contains 15 residues. Trimming removed 4 bases at V and 5 bases at J, with 14 bases between. Germline CDR1 LGHNA, CDR2 YSLEER. The CDR3 sequence: CASSRTRDGNEKLFF. CDR3 DNA sequence: TGCGCCAGCAGCCGGACCCGGGACGGAAATGAAAAACTGTTTTTT.

This clonotype has only one observation. The V gene is TRBV6-6, the J gene TRBJ2-3; D is uncertain. Between the trimmed V and J ends, which lost 5 bases and 5 bases, there was a span of 11 bases. Germline V lookup: CDR1 MNHNY, CDR2 SVGAGI (reference sequence). The CDR3 runs to 13 residues. The CDR3 DNA reads TGTGCCAGCAGTGCCCAGAACCGAGATACGCAGTATTTT. It is translated as CASSAQNRDTQYF.

This clonotype was seen more than once but under ten times. The CDR3: CASSEQAGDTQYF. The CDR3, as DNA: TGTGCCAGCAGTGAACAGGCGGGAGATACGCAGTATTTT. The chain combines TRBV2 with TRBJ2-3; D may be TRBD2 (5 bases). The V gene lost 2 bases and the J gene lost 5 bases, with 8 bases spanning the gap. Germline V gene lookup returns CDR1 SNHLY and CDR2 FYNNEI. The CDR3 consists of 13 residues.

Here the CDR3 DNA reads TGTGCCGGCGATGAACTAGCGGGGGTAGAGACAGATACGCAGTATTTT. This codes for CAGDELAGVETDTQYF. This chain joins TRBV11-3 and TRBJ2-3, with 11 bases lining up with TRBD2. Trimming at V came to 11 bases and at J to 3 bases, leaving 13 bases not matched to a gene. The CDR3 runs 16 residues. Germline CDR1 SGHNT, CDR2 YENEEA.

The rearrangement links TRBV6-1 to TRBJ1-5; D is possibly TRBD1 (6 bases). V gave up 5 bases and J gave up 9 bases, with 14 bases separating them. Germline loops: CDR1 MNHNS, CDR2 SASEGT. This CDR3 has 13 residues. CDR3 residues: CASSPETGLPQHF. As DNA, the CDR3 is TGTGCCAGCAGTCCCGAGACAGGTCTGCCCCAGCATTTT.

This clonotype was counted only a few times. J is TRBJ1-5 and V is TRBV20-1, with 10 nucleotides matching TRBD1. Unmatched junction bases numbered 7, after V lost 0 bases and J lost 2 bases. CDR3 length equals 17 residues. Germline-derived CDR1 and CDR2 are DFQATT and SNEGSKA (reference sequence). CDR3 in amino acids: CSARDLGQGGRNQPQHF. The CDR3 DNA reads as TGCAGTGCTAGAGACCTCGGACAGGGGGGCCGCAATCAGCCCCAGCATTTT.

The chain recombines TRBV3-1 with TRBJ1-1; possible D gene TRBD1, 5 bases. Trimming removed 5 bases from V and 7 bases from J, with 14 bases in between. CDR3 length: 13 residues. Germline CDR1 is LGHDT and CDR2 is YNNKEL (reference sequence). CDR3 sequence (DNA): TGTGCCAGCAGCGGGAGCGGGCAGGGTGAAGCTTTCTTT. The encoded protein is CASSGSGQGEAFF.

This clonotype was seen a few times. The chain combines TRBV7-9 with TRBJ1-1; maybe TRBD1 (5 bases). The CDR3 sequence is 15 residues long. With 2 bases removed from V and 1 base from J, the gap between germline ends came to 11 bases. The germline V gene has CDR1 SEHNR and CDR2 FQNEAQ (reference sequence). For the CDR3, the DNA is TGTGCCAGCAGCTTACGGACACCCGAGAACACTGAAGCTTTCTTT. Translation gives CASSLRTPENTEAFF.

This rearrangement joins TRBV12-3 or TRBV12-4 to TRBJ2-3; D remains ambiguous. Trimming removed 6 bases from V and 4 bases from J, with 14 bases in between. The CDR3 is 14 amino acids. The chain's CDR3 is CASSSTMLADTQYF. The CDR3 nucleotides read TGTGCCAGCAGCAGTACTATGCTAGCAGATACGCAGTATTTT.

This clonotype was detected only a few times. Here the CDR3 DNA reads TGCAGTGCTACACCTGTCCAGGCCATCTACAATGAGCAGTTCTTC. Amino acid sequence: CSATPVQAIYNEQFF. This sequence joins TRBV20-1 and TRBJ2-1; D is unresolved. This CDR3 is built from 15 residues. The V and J ends lost 4 bases and 3 bases respectively, with 16 bases between them. Germline-derived CDR1 and CDR2 are DFQATT and SNEGSKA (reference sequence).

There are a few counts of this clonotype. The chain is built from TRBV12-3 or TRBV12-4 and TRBJ1-2; D is ambiguous. With 5 bases removed from V and 8 bases from J, the gap between germline ends came to 21 bases. The CDR3 runs 15 residues. The CDR3 DNA sequence: TGTGCCAGCAGTCCCTTTCCTGATACCCGGGGAGGCTACACCTTC. Its protein is CASSPFPDTRGGYTF.